This T cell receptor (beta chain) was captured by sequencing in a study of blood T cell repertoires in COVID-19. Background on the study: From T cells, B-cell-depleted T cells, or PBMCs came the material, which was cDNA or gDNA.

In assigning cohorts, the study relied on participant-reported clinical history. Recovered status applied to Cohort 3 donors who had two consecutive negative PCRs. It also applied to those with clearance or with symptom resolution. J was trimmed by 4 bases and V by 3 bases; bases with no gene match: 5. The CDR3 contains 16 residues. The germline V gene encodes CDR1 KGHSH and CDR2 LQKENI. TCRdb's copy holds only in-frame clones and misses some; the assay was immunoSEQ multiplex PCR. Of 250,000 or so clones in the sample, approximately 85% are singletons; the top ten hold approximately 2.1%. The source is a woman in her fifties or sixties who had recovered from COVID-19. The sample comprised PBMCs or T cells enriched from blood (not recorded which). This chain joins TRBV18 and TRBJ2-2; 10 nucleotides align to TRBD1. DNA of the CDR3: TGTGCCAGCTCACCCCCCGGGACAGGGGTCACCGGGGAGCTGTTTTTT. As protein: CASSPPGTGVTGELFF.